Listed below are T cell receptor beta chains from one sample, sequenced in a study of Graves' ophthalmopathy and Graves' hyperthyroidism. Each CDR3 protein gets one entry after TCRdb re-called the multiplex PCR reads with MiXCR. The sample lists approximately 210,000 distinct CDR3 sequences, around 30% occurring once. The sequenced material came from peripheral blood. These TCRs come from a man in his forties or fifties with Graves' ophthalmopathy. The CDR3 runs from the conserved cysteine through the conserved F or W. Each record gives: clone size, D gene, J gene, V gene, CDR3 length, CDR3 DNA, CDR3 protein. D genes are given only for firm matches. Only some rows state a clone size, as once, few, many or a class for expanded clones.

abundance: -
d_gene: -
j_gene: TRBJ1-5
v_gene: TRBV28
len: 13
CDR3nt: TGTGCCAGCAGTTGGGGAACTAATCAGCCCCAGCATTTT
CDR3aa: CASSWGTNQPQHF

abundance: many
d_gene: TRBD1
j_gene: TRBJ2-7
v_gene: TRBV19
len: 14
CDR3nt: TGTGCCAGTAGTATTGGGACAGGTCGGGTCGAGCAGTACTTC
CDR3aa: CASSIGTGRVEQYF

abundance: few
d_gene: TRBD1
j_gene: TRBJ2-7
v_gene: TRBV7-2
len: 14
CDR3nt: TGTGCCAGCAGCACTAGACAGGGTACCTACGAGCAGTACTTC
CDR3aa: CASSTRQGTYEQYF

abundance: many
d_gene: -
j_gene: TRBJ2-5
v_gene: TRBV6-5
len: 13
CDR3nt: TGTGCCAGCAGTTATGGGGTCCAAGAGACCCAGTACTTC
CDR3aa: CASSYGVQETQYF

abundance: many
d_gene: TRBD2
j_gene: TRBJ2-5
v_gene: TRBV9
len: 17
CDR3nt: TGTGCCAGCAGCGTAGGGGGAACCGGGACTAGCTGGGAGACCCAGTACTTC
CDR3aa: CASSVGGTGTSWETQYF

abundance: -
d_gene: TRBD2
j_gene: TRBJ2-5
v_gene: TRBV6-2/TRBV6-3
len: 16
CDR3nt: TGTGCCAGCAGTTACTCGTCGCGGGAGGTTTATGAGACCCAGTACTTC
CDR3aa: CASSYSSREVYETQYF

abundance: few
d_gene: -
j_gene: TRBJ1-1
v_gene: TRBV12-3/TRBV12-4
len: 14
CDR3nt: TGTGCCAGCAGTTTCTGGGGAACTTTTCCTGAAGCTTTCTTT
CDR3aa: CASSFWGTFPEAFF

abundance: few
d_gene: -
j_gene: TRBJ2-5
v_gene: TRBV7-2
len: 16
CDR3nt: TGTGCCAGCAGCGCGCACTCCACCGGGAACAAAGAGACCCAGTACTTC
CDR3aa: CASSAHSTGNKETQYF

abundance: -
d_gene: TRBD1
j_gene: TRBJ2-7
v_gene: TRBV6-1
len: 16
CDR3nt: TGTGCCAGCAGTGATTTCGGACAGGGGAGCTCCTACGAGCAGTACTTC
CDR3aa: CASSDFGQGSSYEQYF

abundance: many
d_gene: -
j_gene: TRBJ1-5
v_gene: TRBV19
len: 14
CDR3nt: TGTGCCAGTAGTATTCAGGGCCGCAATCAGCCCCAGCATTTT
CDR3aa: CASSIQGRNQPQHF

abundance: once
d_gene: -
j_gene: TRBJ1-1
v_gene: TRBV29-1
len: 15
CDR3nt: TGCAGCGCCACACGAGATCACAGGGATGGAACTGAAGCTTTCTTT
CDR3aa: CSATRDHRDGTEAFF

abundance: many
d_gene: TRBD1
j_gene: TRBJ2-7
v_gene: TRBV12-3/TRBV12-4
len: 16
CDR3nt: TGTGCCAGCAGTTTACCCCGGGACAGGAGCTCCTACGAGCAGTACTTC
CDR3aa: CASSLPRDRSSYEQYF

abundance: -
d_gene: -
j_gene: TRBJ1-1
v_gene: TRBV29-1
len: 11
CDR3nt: TGCAGCGCCTTGGGGGACACTGAAGCTTTCTTT
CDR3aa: CSALGDTEAFF

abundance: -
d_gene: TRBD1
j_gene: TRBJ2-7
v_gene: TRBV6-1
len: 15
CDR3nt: TGTGCCAGCAGGTCCGGGACAGGGGGTTCCTACGAGCAGTACTTC
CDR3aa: CASRSGTGGSYEQYF

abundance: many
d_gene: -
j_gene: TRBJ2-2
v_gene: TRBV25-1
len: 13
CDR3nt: TGTGCCAGCAGTCCATCAACAGGGAGGGAGCTGTTTTTT
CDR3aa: CASSPSTGRELFF

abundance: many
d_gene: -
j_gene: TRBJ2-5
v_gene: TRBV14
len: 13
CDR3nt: TGTGCCAGCAGCCTTACAAGGAGAGGGACCCAGTACTTC
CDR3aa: CASSLTRRGTQYF

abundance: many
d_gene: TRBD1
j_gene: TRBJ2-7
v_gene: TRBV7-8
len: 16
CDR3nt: TGTGCCAGCAGCTACCCCGGGACAGGGGGGACCTACGAGCAGTACTTC
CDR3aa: CASSYPGTGGTYEQYF

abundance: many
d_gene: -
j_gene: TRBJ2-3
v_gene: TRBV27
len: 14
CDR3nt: TGTGCCAGCAGTTTACTTGACCGCACAGATACGCAGTATTTT
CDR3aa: CASSLLDRTDTQYF

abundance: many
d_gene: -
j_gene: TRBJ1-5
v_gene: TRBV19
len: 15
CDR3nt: TGTGCCAGTAGGTCGGACAGTTATAGCAATCAGCCCCAGCATTTT
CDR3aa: CASRSDSYSNQPQHF

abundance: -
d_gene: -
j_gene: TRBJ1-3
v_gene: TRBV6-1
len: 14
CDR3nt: TGTGCCAGCCTTGCCTCCGTGCCCGGAAACACCATATATTTT
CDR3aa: CASLASVPGNTIYF

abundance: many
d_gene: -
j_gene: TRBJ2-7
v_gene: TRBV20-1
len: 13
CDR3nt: TGCAGTGCTAGAGCGAGGGTGGCCTACGAGCAGTACTTC
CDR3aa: CSARARVAYEQYF

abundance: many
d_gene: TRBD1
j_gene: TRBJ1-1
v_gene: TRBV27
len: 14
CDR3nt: TGTGCCAGCAGTTCGGACAGGGAGAACACTGAAGCTTTCTTT
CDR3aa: CASSSDRENTEAFF

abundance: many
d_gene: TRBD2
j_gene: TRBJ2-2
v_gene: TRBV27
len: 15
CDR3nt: TGTGCCAGCAGTTCATTAGCGGGTACTACCGGGGAGCTGTTTTTT
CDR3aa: CASSSLAGTTGELFF

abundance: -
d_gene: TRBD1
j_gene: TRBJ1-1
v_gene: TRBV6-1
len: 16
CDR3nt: TGTGCCAGCCCAAAGGAACCAGGGGGCCGGAACACTGAAGCTTTCTTT
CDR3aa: CASPKEPGGRNTEAFF

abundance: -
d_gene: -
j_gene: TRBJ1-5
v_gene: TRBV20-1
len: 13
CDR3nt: TGCAGTGCCAAGGGGTCTAGCAATCAGCCCCAGCATTTT
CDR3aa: CSAKGSSNQPQHF

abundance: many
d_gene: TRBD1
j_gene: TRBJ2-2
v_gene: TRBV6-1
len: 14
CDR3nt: TGTGCCAGCAGGGGACAGCAGAACACCGGGGAGCTGTTTTTT
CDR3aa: CASRGQQNTGELFF

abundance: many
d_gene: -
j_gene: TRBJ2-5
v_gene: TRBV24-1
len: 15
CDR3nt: TGTGCCACCAGTGATTATGACAGGAGTCAAGAGACCCAGTACTTC
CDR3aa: CATSDYDRSQETQYF

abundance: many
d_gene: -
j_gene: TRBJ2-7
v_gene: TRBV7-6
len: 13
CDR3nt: TGTGCCAGCAGCCCCAACCTGGGCGGCGAGCAGTACTTC
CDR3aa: CASSPNLGGEQYF

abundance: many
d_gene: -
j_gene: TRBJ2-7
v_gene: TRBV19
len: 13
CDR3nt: TGTGCCAGTAGTTCGGGCTGGGGAGTGGAGCAGTACTTC
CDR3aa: CASSSGWGVEQYF

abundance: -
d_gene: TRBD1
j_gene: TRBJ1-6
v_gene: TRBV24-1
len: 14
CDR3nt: TGTGCCACCAGTCGGGCAGGGGGTAATTCACCCCTCCACTTT
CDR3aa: CATSRAGGNSPLHF

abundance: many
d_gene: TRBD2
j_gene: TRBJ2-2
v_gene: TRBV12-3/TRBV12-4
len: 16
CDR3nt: TGTGCCAGCAGTTTAAGTCGACGGGAGGTGCCCGGGGAGCTGTTTTTT
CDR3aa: CASSLSRREVPGELFF

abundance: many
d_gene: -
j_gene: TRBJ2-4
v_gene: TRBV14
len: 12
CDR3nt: TGTGCCAGCAGCCATACGGCGACCATTCAGTACTTC
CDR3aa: CASSHTATIQYF

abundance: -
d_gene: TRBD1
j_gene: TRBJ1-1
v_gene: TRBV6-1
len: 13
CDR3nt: TGTGCCAGCAGTGACAGGGGGCACACTGAAGCTTTCTTT
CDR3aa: CASSDRGHTEAFF

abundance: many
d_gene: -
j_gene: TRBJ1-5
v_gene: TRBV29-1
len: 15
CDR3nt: TGCAGCGTTCGATTCGGCGGGGGAGGCAATCAGCCCCAGCATTTT
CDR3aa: CSVRFGGGGNQPQHF

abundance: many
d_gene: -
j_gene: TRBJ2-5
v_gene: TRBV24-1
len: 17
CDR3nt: TGTGCCACCAGTGATTTTCAGTCGGCCCGAGGTGGCTGGTCCCAGTACTTC
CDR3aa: CATSDFQSARGGWSQYF

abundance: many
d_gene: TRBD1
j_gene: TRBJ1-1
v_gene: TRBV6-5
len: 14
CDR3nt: TGTGCCAGCAGTTACGGGACAGGGGGCCCTGAAGCTTTCTTT
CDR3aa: CASSYGTGGPEAFF

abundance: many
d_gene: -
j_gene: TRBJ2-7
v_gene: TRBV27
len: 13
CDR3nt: TGTGCCAGCAGTTTACCGAGTGGTGGCGAGCAGTACTTC
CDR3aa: CASSLPSGGEQYF

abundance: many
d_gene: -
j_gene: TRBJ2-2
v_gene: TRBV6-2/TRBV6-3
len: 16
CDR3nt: TGTGCCAGCAGTTTCCCGGCAGGGTATGGCACCGGGGAGCTGTTTTTT
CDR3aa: CASSFPAGYGTGELFF

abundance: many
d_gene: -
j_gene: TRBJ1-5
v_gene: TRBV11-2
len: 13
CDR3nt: TGTGCCAGCAGCTCGACTAGCAATCAGCCCCAGCATTTT
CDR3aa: CASSSTSNQPQHF

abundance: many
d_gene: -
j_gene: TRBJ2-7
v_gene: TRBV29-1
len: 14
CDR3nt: TGCAGCGTTGGGGTAGTGGGGGGCACCTACGAGCAGTACTTC
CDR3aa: CSVGVVGGTYEQYF

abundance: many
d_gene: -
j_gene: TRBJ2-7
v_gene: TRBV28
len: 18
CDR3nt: TGTGCCAGCAGCGGCGGGACATTCCCCTCACCTCTACCCTACGAGCAGTACTTC
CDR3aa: CASSGGTFPSPLPYEQYF

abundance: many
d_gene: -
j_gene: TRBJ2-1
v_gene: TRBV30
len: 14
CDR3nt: TGTGCCTGGAGTGTAGGGGGGTCAGGCAATGAGCAGTTCTTC
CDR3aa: CAWSVGGSGNEQFF

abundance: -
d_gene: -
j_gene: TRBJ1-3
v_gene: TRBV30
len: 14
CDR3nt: TGTGCCTGGAGTGCGGTGACCATAGTAAACACCATATATTTT
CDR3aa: CAWSAVTIVNTIYF

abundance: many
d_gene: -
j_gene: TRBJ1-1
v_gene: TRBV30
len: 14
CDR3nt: TGTGCCTGGAGGCTCCCCGGACCGAACACTGAAGCTTTCTTT
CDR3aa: CAWRLPGPNTEAFF

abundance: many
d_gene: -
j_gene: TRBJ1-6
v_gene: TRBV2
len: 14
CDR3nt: TGTGCCAGCAGGGAAAGCTCCTATAATTCACCCCTCCACTTT
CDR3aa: CASRESSYNSPLHF

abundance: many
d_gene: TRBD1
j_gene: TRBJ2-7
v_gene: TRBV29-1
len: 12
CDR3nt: TGCAGCGTGGGGGAAACAGGGGGCGAGCAGTACTTC
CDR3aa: CSVGETGGEQYF

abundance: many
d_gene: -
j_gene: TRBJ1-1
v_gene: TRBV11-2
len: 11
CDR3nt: TGTGCCAGCAGCTTAGAGGGGGCAGCTTTCTTT
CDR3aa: CASSLEGAAFF

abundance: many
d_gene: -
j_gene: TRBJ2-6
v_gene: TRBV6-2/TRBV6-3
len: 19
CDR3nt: TGTGCCAGCAGTTACTCCACCACAGGGGACTTCTCTGGGGCCAACGTCCTGACTTTC
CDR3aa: CASSYSTTGDFSGANVLTF

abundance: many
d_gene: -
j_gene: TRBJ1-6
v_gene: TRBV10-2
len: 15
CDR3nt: TGCGCCAGCAGTGAGTCTGGCAGAACCCTTTCACCCCTCCACTTT
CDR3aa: CASSESGRTLSPLHF

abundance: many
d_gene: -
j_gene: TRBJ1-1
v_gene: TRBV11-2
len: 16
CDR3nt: TGTGCCAGCAGCTTGAGGGGATGGCCCATGAACACTGAAGCTTTCTTT
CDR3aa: CASSLRGWPMNTEAFF

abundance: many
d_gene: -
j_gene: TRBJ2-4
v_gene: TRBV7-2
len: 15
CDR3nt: TGTGCCAGCAGCTTAGTGGCAGGGGGGTCCAACATTCAGTACTTC
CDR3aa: CASSLVAGGSNIQYF

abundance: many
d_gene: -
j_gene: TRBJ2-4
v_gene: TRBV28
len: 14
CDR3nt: TGTGCCAGCAACAGCGGACTAGCCAAAAACATTCAGTACTTC
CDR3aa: CASNSGLAKNIQYF

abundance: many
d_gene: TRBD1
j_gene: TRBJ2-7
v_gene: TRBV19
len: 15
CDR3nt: TGTGCCAGTAGTATATCCGGGACAGGGGGGTACGAGCAGTACTTC
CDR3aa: CASSISGTGGYEQYF

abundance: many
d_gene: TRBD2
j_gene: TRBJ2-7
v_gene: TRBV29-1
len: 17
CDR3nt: TGCAGCGTTGAAGATATCAGGGGGACTAGCGGGAGCTACGAGCAGTACTTC
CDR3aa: CSVEDIRGTSGSYEQYF

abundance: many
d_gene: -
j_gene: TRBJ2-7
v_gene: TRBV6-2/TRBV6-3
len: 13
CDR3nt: TGTGCCAGCAGTTACGACGGCTCCTACGAGCAGTACTTC
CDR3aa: CASSYDGSYEQYF

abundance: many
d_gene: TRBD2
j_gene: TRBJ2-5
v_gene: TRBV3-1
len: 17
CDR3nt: TGTGCCAGCAGCCAAGAGTCTAGCGGGGTGTACCAAGAGACCCAGTACTTC
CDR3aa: CASSQESSGVYQETQYF

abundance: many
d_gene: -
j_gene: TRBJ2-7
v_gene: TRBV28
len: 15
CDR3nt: TGTGCCAGCAGTCCACCCCGGGTCCTTACTACCGAGCAGTACTTC
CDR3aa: CASSPPRVLTTEQYF